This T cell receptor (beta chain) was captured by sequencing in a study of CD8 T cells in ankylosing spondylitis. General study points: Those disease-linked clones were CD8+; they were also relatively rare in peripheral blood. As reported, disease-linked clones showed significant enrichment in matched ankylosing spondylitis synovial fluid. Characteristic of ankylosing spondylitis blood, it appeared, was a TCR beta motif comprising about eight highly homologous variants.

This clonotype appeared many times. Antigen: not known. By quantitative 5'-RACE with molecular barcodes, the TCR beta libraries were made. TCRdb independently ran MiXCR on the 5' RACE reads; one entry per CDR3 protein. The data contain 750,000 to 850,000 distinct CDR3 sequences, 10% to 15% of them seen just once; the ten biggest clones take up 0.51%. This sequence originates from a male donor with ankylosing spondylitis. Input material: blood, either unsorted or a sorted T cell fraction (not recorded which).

The CDR3 loop reads CSVAEGYSNQPQHF. CDR3 bases: TGCAGTGTTGCCGAGGGATATAGCAATCAGCCCCAGCATTTT. The chain employs TRBV20-1 and TRBJ1-5, with D unclear. Germline loops: CDR1 DFQATT, CDR2 SNEGSKA (reference sequence). CDR3 size: 14 residues. Trimming stripped 7 bases from V and 0 bases from J, with 13 bases between.